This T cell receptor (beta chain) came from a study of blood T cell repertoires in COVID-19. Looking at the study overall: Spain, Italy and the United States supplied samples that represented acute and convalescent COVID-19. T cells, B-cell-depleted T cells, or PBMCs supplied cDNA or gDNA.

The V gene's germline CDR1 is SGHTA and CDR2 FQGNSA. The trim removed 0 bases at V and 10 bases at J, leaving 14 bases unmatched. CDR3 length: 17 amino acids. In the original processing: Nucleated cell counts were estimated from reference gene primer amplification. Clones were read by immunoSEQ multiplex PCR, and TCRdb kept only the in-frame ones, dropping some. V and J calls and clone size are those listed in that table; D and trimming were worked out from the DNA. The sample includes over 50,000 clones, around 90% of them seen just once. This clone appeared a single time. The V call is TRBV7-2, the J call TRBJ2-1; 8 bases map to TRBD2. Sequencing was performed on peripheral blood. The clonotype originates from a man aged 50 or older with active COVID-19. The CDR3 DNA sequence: TGTGCCAGCAGCTTAGCAATAGGCGGGGGGTCGTTCGGAGAGCAGTTCTTC. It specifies CASSLAIGGGSFGEQFF.